This T cell receptor beta chain was captured in a study of STAT5B mutations in CD4+ large granular lymphocyte leukemia. Findings and limits, study-wide: Patient CD4-sorted repertoires looked more clonal than healthy CD4+ repertoires, even without putative leukemic clones.

Healthy controls were blood donor buffy coats. The assay was immunoSEQ multiplex PCR, and TCRdb's table has in-frame clones only and misses some. The sample lists approximately 40,000 clones; roughly 76% were seen once. Germline V lookup: CDR1 DFQATT, CDR2 SNEGSKA (reference sequence). V gave up 6 bases and J gave up 1 base, with 6 bases separating them. The CDR3 covers 11 residues. Regarding this clone: Its antigen is not identified.

The clonotype was recovered from a human donor in good health. The chain employs TRBV20-1 and TRBJ1-2; D uncertain. Material for sequencing was CD4+ T cells from blood buffy coats. The CDR3 DNA follows: TGCAGTGCGGGCAGTAACTATGGCTACACCTTC. Translating gives CSAGSNYGYTF.